The 20 T cell receptor beta chains below were found in one sample sequenced in a study of T cell repertoires in cytomegalovirus infection. Their antigens are not known. TCRdb recomputed calls from the reads with MiXCR, one row per CDR3 protein. This sample has 900,000 to 950,000 distinct CDR3 sequences, with roughly 30% found just once. Sequenced here: cultured CD8+ T cells from PBMCs, sampled from culture after CMV antigen stimulation. The receptor source for this set is a human donor in good health (CMV status not recorded). Some clones in this sample may be carry-over from other donors' samples.

V and J are TRBV13 and TRBJ2-3, with 15 positions matching TRBD2. The CDR3 consists of 16 residues. Germline V CDR1 and CDR2: PRHDT, FYEKMQ (reference sequence). V was clipped by 5 bases and J by 6 bases; unmatched bases: 6. CDR3 protein: CASSGLAGGPLDTQYF. DNA of the CDR3: TGTGCCAGCAGCGGACTAGCGGGGGGGCCGTTGGATACGCAGTATTTT.

The rearrangement links TRBV4-1 to TRBJ2-7; D not resolved. There are 14 residues in the CDR3. CDR1 and CDR2 (germline): MGHRA, YSYEKL. Between the trimmed V and J ends, which lost 0 bases and 6 bases, there was a span of 12 bases. The CDR3 DNA reads TGCGCCAGCAGCCAAGAACAAGGGCCCAGCGAGCAGTACTTC. Translated: CASSQEQGPSEQYF.

Comment on this clonotype: Since a much larger clone is just one base distant, this may be a read error. The CDR3 DNA sequence: TGTGCCAGCAGCTTAGCGATTTGGGTATCGGCCGGGGAGCTGTTTTTT. Translated: CASSLAIWVSAGELFF. The V gene is TRBV7-4, the J gene TRBJ2-2; the D is unclear. Germline loops: CDR1 SGHVT, CDR2 SQSDAQ. This CDR3 has 16 amino acids. Trimming took 0 bases from V and 6 from J, leaving 14 bases between them.

The CDR3 sequence is CASSPGTGVWSTEAFF. CDR3 DNA: TGTGCCAGCAGCCCCGGGACAGGGGTATGGAGCACTGAAGCTTTCTTT. This chain connects TRBV4-2 to TRBJ1-1; 10 nucleotides agree with TRBD1. This CDR3 is 16 amino acids long. CDR1 and CDR2 from the germline V gene are LGHNA and YNFKEQ. V was pared by 4 bases and J by 4 bases, with 9 bases of the junction left unmatched.

This sequence joins TRBV4-2 and TRBJ1-6; a possible D gene is TRBD1 (5 bases). The CDR3 spans 16 residues. CDR1 and CDR2 (germline): LGHNA, YNFKEQ. Trimming stripped 5 bases from V and 6 bases from J, with 17 bases between. This CDR3 is CASSKVQRGVNSPLHF. In DNA form, the CDR3 reads TGTGCCAGCAGCAAAGTGCAGCGGGGGGTTAATTCACCCCTCCACTTT.

This clonotype was observed at least ten times. The V gene is TRBV7-2, the J gene TRBJ2-3; 7 bases align to TRBD2. The CDR3 loop spans 15 amino acids. V gave up 4 bases and J gave up 1 base; unmatched junction bases: 5. CDR1 and CDR2 from the germline V gene are SGHTA and FQGNSA. DNA of the CDR3: TGTGCCAGCAGCTCCGCGGGGGACCGCACAGATACGCAGTATTTT. Translated, it gives CASSSAGDRTDTQYF.

The J gene is TRBJ2-7, the V gene TRBV7-6, with 11 nucleotides matching TRBD1. Germline V gives CDR1 SGHVS, CDR2 FNYEAQ. This CDR3 has 21 residues. V dropped 3 bases and J dropped 4; count of bases not matched to a gene: 23. Here the CDR3 reads CASSFTPAPGTGGSPAYEQYF. Here the CDR3 DNA reads TGTGCCAGCAGCTTCACCCCGGCCCCGGGGACAGGGGGATCTCCCGCTTACGAGCAGTACTTC.

V is TRBV10-3 and J is TRBJ2-1; tentatively, D is TRBD1 (5 bases). The CDR3 has 17 amino acids. Germline CDR1 and CDR2: ENHRY and SYGVKD. V was shortened by 2 bases and J by 0 bases, with 14 bases between the two germline ends. CDR3: CAISEKLGPSSYNEQFF. In DNA form, the CDR3 reads TGTGCCATCAGTGAGAAGTTGGGGCCCAGCTCCTACAATGAGCAGTTCTTC.

Comments on this clonotype: A much larger clone is a single base away; this may be a read error. The V call is TRBV7-4, the J call TRBJ2-5, with TRBD2 matching over 10 bases. V lost 2 bases, J lost 2 bases, and 2 bases stayed unmatched. This CDR3 has 15 amino acids. Looked up from germline, CDR1 is SGHVT and CDR2 is SQSDAQ. The CDR3 DNA reads as TGTGCCAGCAGCTTACTGGGACTAGCGCAAGAGACCCAGTACTTC. Translation gives CASSLLGLAQETQYF.

This clonotype has more than one count but fewer than ten. J is TRBJ2-3 and V is TRBV2; 7 bases line up with TRBD2. The junction had 8 bases not matched to a gene; V was cut back by 6 bases and J by 2 bases. Per germline, CDR1 SNHLY and CDR2 FYNNEI. The CDR3 contains 15 residues. The CDR3 loop reads CASRSGEGDTDTQYF. The CDR3 coding sequence is TGTGCCAGCAGGTCCGGGGAGGGCGACACAGATACGCAGTATTTT.

This clonotype has only a few counts. The CDR3 bases are TGTGCCAGCAGTTACTTACAGGGAAAGGACACGAGGACCGGGGAGCTGTTTTTT. Protein: CASSYLQGKDTRTGELFF. The chain combines TRBV6-2 or TRBV6-3 with TRBJ2-2, with D possibly TRBD1 on 6 matching bases. Germline V CDR1 and CDR2: MNHEY, SVGEGT. CDR3 length: 18 amino acids. V lost 1 base to trimming and J lost 5 bases, with 20 bases between them.

This clonotype was seen ten or more times. The J gene is TRBJ2-2, the V gene TRBV7-2, with TRBD2 identical over 7 bases. The CDR3 sequence is 16 residues long. J was trimmed by 7 bases and V by 4 bases; bases with no gene match: 12. Per the germline V gene, CDR1 is SGHTA and CDR2 is FQGNSA. CDR3 bases: TGTGCCAGCAGCTCTAGCGGCTCCTCTTACGACGGGGAGCTGTTTTTT. It translates to CASSSSGSSYDGELFF. Filled out from reference TRBV7-2 and TRBJ2-2, the complete variable domain reads GAGVSQSPSNKVTEKGKDVELRCDPISGHTALYWYRQSLGQGLEFLIYFQGNSAPDKSGLPSDRFSAERTGGSVSTLTIQRTQQEDSAVYLCASSSSGSSYDGELFFGEGSRLTVL.

The chain recombines TRBV6-1 with TRBJ2-1, with D unclear. V was trimmed by 4 bases and J by 5 bases, leaving 9 bases between them. In germline, CDR1 is MNHNS, CDR2 SASEGT. The CDR3 runs 13 residues. CDR3 coding DNA: TGTGCCAGCAGTGGACTTCCGAACAATGAGCAGTTCTTC. Residues: CASSGLPNNEQFF.

This clonotype showed up many times. V is TRBV7-9 and J is TRBJ2-6; D is unclear. This CDR3 region has 15 residues. The ends were cut back, 3 bases at V and 1 base at J, with 7 bases in the middle. Germline-derived CDR1 and CDR2 are SEHNR and FQNEAQ (reference sequence). The CDR3 DNA follows: TGTGCCAGCAGCTTCCCACAGTCTGGGGCCAACGTCCTGACTTTC. Translating gives CASSFPQSGANVLTF.

This clonotype was counted once. This sequence joins TRBV23-1 and TRBJ1-5, with a tentative D call TRBD1 (6 bases). TRBV23-1 is an open reading frame, and its role is uncertain. Trimming pared 8 bases from V and 0 bases from J, leaving 20 bases between. CDR3 size: 17 residues. CDR3 nucleotide sequence: TGCGCCAGCGTTCTTCCCGGGGACATTAATAGCAATCAGCCCCAGCATTTT. Protein: CASVLPGDINSNQPQHF.

V gene TRBV9 combines with J gene TRBJ1-1; possibly TRBD1 for D (5 bases). Germline CDR1 is SGDLS and CDR2 is YYNGEE. This CDR3 is 15 amino acids long. The ends were cut back, 1 base at V and 5 bases at J, with 15 bases in the middle. DNA of the CDR3: TGTGCCAGCAGCGTAACCTATGGACAAGATACTGAAGCTTTCTTT. This sequence encodes CASSVTYGQDTEAFF. Supplemented by reference TRBV9 and TRBJ1-1, the full variable domain reads DSGVTQTPKHLITATGQRVTLRCSPRSGDLSVYWYQQSLDQGLQFLIQYYNGEERAKGNILERFSAQQFPDLHSELNLSSLELGDSALYFCASSVTYGQDTEAFFGQGTRLTVV.

This clonotype was found a few times. The V call is TRBV6-1, the J call TRBJ2-7, with D perhaps matching TRBD1 (5 bases). V dropped 10 bases and J dropped 3 bases, with 16 bases sitting between them. The CDR3 covers 13 residues. Germline values: CDR1 MNHNS, CDR2 SASEGT. For the CDR3, the DNA is TGTGCCACCGAGGAACAGGCGAACTACGAGCAGTACTTC. Translated, it gives CATEEQANYEQYF.

The CDR3 reads CASSAAPQGSWSPLHF. The DNA of the CDR3 is TGTGCCAGCAGCGCCGCCCCTCAGGGGAGTTGGTCACCCCTCCACTTT. This chain links TRBV13 with TRBJ1-6, with a possible D match to TRBD1 (6 bases). Trimming shortened V by 5 bases and J by 10 bases, and 21 bases separated the two germline ends. Germline CDR1 is PRHDT and CDR2 is FYEKMQ (reference sequence). The CDR3 runs to 16 residues.

The V call is TRBV20-1, the J call TRBJ2-1; 10 nucleotides agree with TRBD1. CDR3 length: 22 amino acids. Losses at the gene ends were 6 bases for V and 3 bases for J; bases not matched to a gene: 29. CDR1 DFQATT and CDR2 SNEGSKA come from the germline V gene (reference sequence). In DNA, the CDR3 is TGCAGTGCCATTAAGAGGGACCCCGGGACAGGGGTCGGGGGCCACCACTACAATGAGCAGTTCTTC. This translates into CSAIKRDPGTGVGGHHYNEQFF.

There are a few counts of this clonotype. The chain joins TRBV7-2 to TRBJ2-1, with TRBD2 matching over 12 bases. The germline V gene encodes CDR1 SGHTA and CDR2 FQGNSA. The CDR3 extends over 17 amino acids. The trim removed 3 bases at V and 12 bases at J, leaving 15 bases unmatched. CDR3 in amino acids: CASSFPSSSGGAYVQFF. As DNA, the CDR3 is TGTGCCAGCAGCTTTCCATCTTCTAGCGGGGGGGCATATGTGCAGTTCTTC.